This paragraph reports one TCR beta chain. An end of the junction differs from the germline gene, which may be a read error. One entry per CDR3 protein results from TCRdb running MiXCR on the RACE reads. This repertoire shows about 61,000 distinct CDR3 sequences, approximately 6.7% found once; its top ten account for approximately 1.6%. The data originate from a study of human T cells and chemical hapten exposure. Overall study context: In the roughly 25-week study, patients were dosed weekly with diphenylcyclopropenone on the scalp throughout. The patients were mostly female; they had alopecia areata, totalis or universalis.

The CDR3 runs 13 residues. Looked up from germline, CDR1 is SQVTM and CDR2 is ANQGSEA. Time point in this sample: pre-sensitization, week 0. Specified treatment: therapeutic diphenylcyclopropenone sensitization with weekly scalp DPC. Blood was collected ahead of every patch test applied. Unfractionated whole blood yielded the extracted total RNA. This chain joins TRBV29-1 and TRBJ2-3; weak D call: TRBD1 (6 bases). This receptor was taken from a woman in her twenties or thirties with alopecia areata. Some clones in this sample may be carry-over from other donors' samples. This specimen was whole blood, taken in connection with sensitization to the hapten diphenylcyclopropenone (DPC). CDR3 nucleotides: TGCAGCGTCAACCGGGACACTATGGATATGCAGTATTTT. Protein product: CSVNRDTMDMQYF.